A selection of T cell receptor beta chains follows, all from one sample in a study of blood T cell repertoires in COVID-19. Here immunoSEQ multiplex PCR was the method, and the copy in TCRdb shows in-frame clones only, minus some. This sample has 150,000 to 200,000 clones, with around 82% found just once. Sequencing was performed on peripheral blood. The receptors shown here come from a woman aged 40 to 50 with COVID-19, enrolled during active disease. CDR3s include the opening cysteine and the closing phenylalanine or tryptophan. A D gene is named only where the DNA matches it firmly. Clone size is not always given. Where it is, it says once, few, many or a class for expanded clones.

d_call | j_call | v_call | clone_size | cdr3_nt | cdr3_aa
. | TRBJ1-2 | TRBV6-5 | many | TGTGCCAGCACCTCGGACAGAGTCTATGGCTACACCTTC | CASTSDRVYGYTF
. | TRBJ1-3 | TRBV7-3 | . | TGTGCCAGCAGCTTAGGGCCGGCTGGAAACACCATATATTTT | CASSLGPAGNTIYF
. | TRBJ1-1 | TRBV5-6 | . | TGTGCCAGCAGCCCTGGGTGGGACTTAAACACTGAAGCTTTCTTT | CASSPGWDLNTEAFF
TRBD2 | TRBJ2-7 | TRBV28 | . | TGTGCCAGCAGTGGGGGACTAGCGGTCTCCTACGAGCAGTACTTC | CASSGGLAVSYEQYF
. | TRBJ1-1 | TRBV13 | . | TGTGCCAGCAGCTTTGGGGGGAGCCGGAACACTGAAGCTTTCTTT | CASSFGGSRNTEAFF
. | TRBJ1-6 | TRBV6-5 | . | TGTGCCAGCAGGGACGCCTCGACAGCAAATTCACCCCTCCACTTT | CASRDASTANSPLHF
TRBD2 | TRBJ2-2 | TRBV28 | few | TGTGCCAGCAGTTCCCGACGGGGCCTGGGGGGGTTGGCCGGGGAGCTGTTTTTT | CASSSRRGLGGLAGELFF
. | TRBJ2-7 | TRBV3-1/TRBV3-2 | . | TGTGCCAGCAGCCAAGGTCCAGCGGGCCTCTACGAGCAGTACTTC | CASSQGPAGLYEQYF
TRBD1 | TRBJ2-5 | TRBV6-2/TRBV6-3 | . | TGTGCCAGCAGTTTCCTGACAGGGGCGGTGGGAGAGACCCAGTACTTC | CASSFLTGAVGETQYF
TRBD2 | TRBJ2-1 | TRBV7-8 | . | TGTGCCAGCAGCTTTTTAAGCGGACTAGATAATGAGCAGTTCTTC | CASSFLSGLDNEQFF
TRBD1 | TRBJ2-7 | TRBV7-9 | . | TGTGCCAGCAGCCCCGGGACAGACTACGAGCAGTACTTC | CASSPGTDYEQYF
. | TRBJ2-5 | TRBV11-2 | . | TGTGCCAGCAGCTTAGTCCGGGGAAAATTGGAGACCCAGTACTTC | CASSLVRGKLETQYF
. | TRBJ1-2 | TRBV5-6 | . | TGTGCCAGTGGGGGGTTAGGGTATGGCTACACCTTC | CASGGLGYGYTF
. | TRBJ1-2 | TRBV11-2 | few | TGTGCCAGCAGCCCCAGTGGAGGGGACTATGGCTACACCTTC | CASSPSGGDYGYTF